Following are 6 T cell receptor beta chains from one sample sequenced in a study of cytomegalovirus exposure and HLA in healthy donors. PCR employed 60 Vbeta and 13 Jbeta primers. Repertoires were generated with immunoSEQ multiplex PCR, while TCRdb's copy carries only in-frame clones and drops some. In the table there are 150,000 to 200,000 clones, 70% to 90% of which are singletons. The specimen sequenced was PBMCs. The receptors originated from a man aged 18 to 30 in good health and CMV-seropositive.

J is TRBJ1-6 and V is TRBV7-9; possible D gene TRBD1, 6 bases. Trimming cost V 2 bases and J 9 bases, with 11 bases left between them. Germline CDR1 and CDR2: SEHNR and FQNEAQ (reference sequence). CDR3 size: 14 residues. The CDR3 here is CASSLQQGGSPLHF. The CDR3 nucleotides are TGTGCCAGCAGCTTACAACAGGGTGGTTCACCCCTCCACTTT.

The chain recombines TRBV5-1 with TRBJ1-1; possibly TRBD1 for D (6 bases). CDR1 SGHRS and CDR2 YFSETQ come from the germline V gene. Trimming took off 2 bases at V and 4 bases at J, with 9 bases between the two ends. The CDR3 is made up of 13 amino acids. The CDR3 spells CASSFSDSTEAFF. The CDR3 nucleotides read TGCGCCAGCAGCTTCTCGGACAGCACTGAAGCTTTCTTT.

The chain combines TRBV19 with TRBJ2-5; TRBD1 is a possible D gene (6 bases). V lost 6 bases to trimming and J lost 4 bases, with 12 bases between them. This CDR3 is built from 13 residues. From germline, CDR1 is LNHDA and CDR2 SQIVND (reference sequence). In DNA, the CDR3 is TGTGCCAGTAGGACCTTGGGGGCAGAGACCCAGTACTTC. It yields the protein CASRTLGAETQYF.

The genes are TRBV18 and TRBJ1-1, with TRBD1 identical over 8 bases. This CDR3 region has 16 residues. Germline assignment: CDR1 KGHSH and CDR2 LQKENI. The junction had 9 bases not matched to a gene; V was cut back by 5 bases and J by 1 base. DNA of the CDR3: TGTGCCAGCTCAACTTTGCCAGGGGGCTCGAACACTGAAGCTTTCTTT. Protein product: CASSTLPGGSNTEAFF.

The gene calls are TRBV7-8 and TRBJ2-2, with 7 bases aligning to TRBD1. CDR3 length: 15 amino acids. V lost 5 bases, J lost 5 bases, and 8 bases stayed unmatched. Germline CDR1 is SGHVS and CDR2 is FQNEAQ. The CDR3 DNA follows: TGTGCCAGCAGCGTAACAGGGGCGCAGACCGGGGAGCTGTTTTTT. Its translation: CASSVTGAQTGELFF.

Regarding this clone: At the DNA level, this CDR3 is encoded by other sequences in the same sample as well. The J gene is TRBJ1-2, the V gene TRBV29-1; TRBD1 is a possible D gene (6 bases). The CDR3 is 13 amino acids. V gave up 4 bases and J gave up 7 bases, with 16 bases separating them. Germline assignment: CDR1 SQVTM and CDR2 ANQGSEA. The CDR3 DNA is TGCAGCGTTGTTGGTGGGGGGGCGCCTGGCTACACCTTC. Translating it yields CSVVGGGAPGYTF.